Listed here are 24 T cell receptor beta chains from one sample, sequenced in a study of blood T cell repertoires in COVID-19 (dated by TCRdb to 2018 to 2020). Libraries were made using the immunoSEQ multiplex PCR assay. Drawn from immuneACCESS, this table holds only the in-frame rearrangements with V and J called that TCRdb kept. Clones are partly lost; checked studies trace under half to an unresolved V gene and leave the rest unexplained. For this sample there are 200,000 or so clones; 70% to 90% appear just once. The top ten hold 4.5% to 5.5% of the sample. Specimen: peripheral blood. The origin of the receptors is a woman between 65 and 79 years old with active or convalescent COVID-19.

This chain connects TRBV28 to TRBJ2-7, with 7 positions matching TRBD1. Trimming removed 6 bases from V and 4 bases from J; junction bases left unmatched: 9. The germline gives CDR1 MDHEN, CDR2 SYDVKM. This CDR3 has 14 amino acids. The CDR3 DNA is TGTGCCAGCAGCATTCTAGGGGGCTCTTACGAGCAGTACTTC. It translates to CASSILGGSYEQYF.

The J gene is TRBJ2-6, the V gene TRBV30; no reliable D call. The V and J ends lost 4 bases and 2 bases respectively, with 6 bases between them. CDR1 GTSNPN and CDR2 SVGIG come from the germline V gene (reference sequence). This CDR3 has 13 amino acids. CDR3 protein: CAWTLTGANVLTF. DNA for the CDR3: TGTGCCTGGACCCTTACTGGGGCCAACGTCCTGACTTTC.

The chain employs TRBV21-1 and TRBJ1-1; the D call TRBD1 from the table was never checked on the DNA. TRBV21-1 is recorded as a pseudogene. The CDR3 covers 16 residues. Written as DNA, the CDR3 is TGTGCCAGCAGCCAAGGGGTGCCAGGGGTGGACACTGAAGCTTTCTTT. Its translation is CASSQGVPGVDTEAFF.

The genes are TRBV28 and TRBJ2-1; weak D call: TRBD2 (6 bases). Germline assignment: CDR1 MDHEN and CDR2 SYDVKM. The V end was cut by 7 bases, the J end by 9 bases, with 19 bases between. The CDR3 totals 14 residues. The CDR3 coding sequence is TGTGCCAGCATAAGGCAGGGAGGTTCGATTGAGCAGTTCTTC. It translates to CASIRQGGSIEQFF. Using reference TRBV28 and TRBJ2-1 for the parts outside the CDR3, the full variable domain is DVKVTQSSRYLVKRTGEKVFLECVQDMDHENMFWYRQDPGLGLRLIYFSYDVKMKEKGDIPEGYSVSREKKERFSLILESASTNQTSMYLCASIRQGGSIEQFFGPGTRLTVL.

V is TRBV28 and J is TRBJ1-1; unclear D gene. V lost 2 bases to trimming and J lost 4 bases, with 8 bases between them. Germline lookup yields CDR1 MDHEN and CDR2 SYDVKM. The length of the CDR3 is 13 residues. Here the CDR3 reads CASSLMVGTEAFF. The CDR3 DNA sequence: TGTGCCAGCAGTTTAATGGTCGGCACTGAAGCTTTCTTT.

Here the CDR3 reads CSVARDSYEQYF. The CDR3 coding sequence is TGCAGCGTGGCTCGGGACAGCTACGAGCAGTACTTC. The rearrangement uses TRBV29-1 and TRBJ2-7, with 7 bases matching TRBD1. Germline CDR1 reads SQVTM; CDR2 reads ANQGSEA. CDR3 length: 12 residues. V dropped 6 bases and J dropped 3; count of bases not matched to a gene: 5.

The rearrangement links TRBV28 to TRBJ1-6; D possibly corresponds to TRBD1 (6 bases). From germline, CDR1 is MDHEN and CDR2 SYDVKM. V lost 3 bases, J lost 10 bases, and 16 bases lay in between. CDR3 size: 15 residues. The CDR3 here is CASSFRGQTGSPLHF. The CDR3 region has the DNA TGTGCCAGCAGTTTCAGGGGTCAAACGGGATCACCCCTCCACTTT.

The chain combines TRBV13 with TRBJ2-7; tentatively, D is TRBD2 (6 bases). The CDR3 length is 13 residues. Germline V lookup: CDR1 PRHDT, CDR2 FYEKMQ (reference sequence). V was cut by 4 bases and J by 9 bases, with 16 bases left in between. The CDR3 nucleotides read TGTGCCAGCAGCTCCATACGAGGGGACTCGCAGTACTTC. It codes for CASSSIRGDSQYF.

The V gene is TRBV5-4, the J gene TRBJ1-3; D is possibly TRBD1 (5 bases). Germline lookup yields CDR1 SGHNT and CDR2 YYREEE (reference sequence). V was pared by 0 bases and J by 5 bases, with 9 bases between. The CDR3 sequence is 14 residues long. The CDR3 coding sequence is TGTGCCAGCAGCTTGGACAGGATGAGAAACACCATATATTTT. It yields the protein CASSLDRMRNTIYF.

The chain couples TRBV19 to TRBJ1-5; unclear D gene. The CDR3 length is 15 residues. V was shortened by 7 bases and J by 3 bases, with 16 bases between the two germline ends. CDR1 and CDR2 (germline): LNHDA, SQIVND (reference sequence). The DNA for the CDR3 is TGTGCCAGTACCCTGGGGAGGTTTAACAATCAGCCCCAGCATTTT. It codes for CASTLGRFNNQPQHF.

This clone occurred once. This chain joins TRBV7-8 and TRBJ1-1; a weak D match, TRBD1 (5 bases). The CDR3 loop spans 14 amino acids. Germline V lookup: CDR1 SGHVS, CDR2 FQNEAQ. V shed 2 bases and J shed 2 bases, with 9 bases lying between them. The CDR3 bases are TGTGCCAGCAGCTTACCCGGGACTAACACTGAAGCTTTCTTT. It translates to CASSLPGTNTEAFF.

The CDR3 DNA sequence: TGTGCCACCAGTGACTACAGCTCTGGGGCCAACGTCCTGACTTTC. It is translated as CATSDYSSGANVLTF. The genes are TRBV24-1 and TRBJ2-6; D call uncertain. V was pared by 4 bases and J by 0 bases, with 6 bases between. Per germline, CDR1 KGHDR and CDR2 SFDVKD. This CDR3 spans 15 amino acids.

The CDR3 region has the DNA TGTGCCAGCAGCCGTAGAGATTCCGGGACTAGCGAGGTCGGGGAGCTGTTTTTT. It codes for CASSRRDSGTSEVGELFF. This chain links TRBV7-9 with TRBJ2-2; 10 bases are shared with TRBD2. The CDR3 contains 18 residues. The J segment lost 7 bases and the V segment lost 5 bases, leaving 16 bases of the junction unmatched. Germline V gives CDR1 SEHNR, CDR2 FQNEAQ (reference sequence). The complete variable domain, with remaining parts taken from reference TRBV7-9 and TRBJ2-2, reads DTGVSQNPRHKITKRGQNVTFRCDPISEHNRLYWYRQTLGQGPEFLTYFQNEAQLEKSRLLSDRFSAERPKGSFSTLEIQRTEQGDSAMYLCASSRRDSGTSEVGELFFGEGSRLTVL.

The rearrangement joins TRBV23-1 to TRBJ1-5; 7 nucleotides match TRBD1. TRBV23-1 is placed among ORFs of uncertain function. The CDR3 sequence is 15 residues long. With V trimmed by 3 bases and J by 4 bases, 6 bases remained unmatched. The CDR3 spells CASSQNRGDNQPQHF. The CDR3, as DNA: TGCGCCAGCAGTCAGAACAGGGGAGATAATCAGCCCCAGCATTTT.

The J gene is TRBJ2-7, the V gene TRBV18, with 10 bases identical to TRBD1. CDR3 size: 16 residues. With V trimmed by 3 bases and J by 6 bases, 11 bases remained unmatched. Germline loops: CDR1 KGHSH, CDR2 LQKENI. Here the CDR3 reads CASSPLGTGDLLEQYF. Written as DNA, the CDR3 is TGTGCCAGCTCACCTCTCGGGACAGGGGACCTCCTCGAGCAGTACTTC.

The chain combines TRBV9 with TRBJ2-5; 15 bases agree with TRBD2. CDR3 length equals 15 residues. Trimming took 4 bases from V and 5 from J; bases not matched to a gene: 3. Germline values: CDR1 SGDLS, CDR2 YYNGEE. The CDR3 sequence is CASSIGLAGGETQYF. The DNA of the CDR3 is TGTGCCAGCAGCATTGGACTAGCGGGAGGGGAGACCCAGTACTTC.

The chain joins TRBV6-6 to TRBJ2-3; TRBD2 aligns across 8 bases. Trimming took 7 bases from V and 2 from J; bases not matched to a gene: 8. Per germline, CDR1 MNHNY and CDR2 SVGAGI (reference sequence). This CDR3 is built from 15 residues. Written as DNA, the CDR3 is TGTGCCAGCACCCTTAGCGGGACCGCCACAGATACGCAGTATTTT. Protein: CASTLSGTATDTQYF.

CDR3: CASSVEMRTASTDTQYF. For the CDR3, the DNA is TGTGCCAGCAGCGTAGAGATGAGGACAGCTAGCACAGATACGCAGTATTTT. This rearrangement joins TRBV9 to TRBJ2-3; D might be TRBD1 (6 bases). The CDR3 loop spans 17 amino acids. The ends were cut back, 0 bases at V and 0 bases at J, with 14 bases in the middle. Germline lookup yields CDR1 SGDLS and CDR2 YYNGEE.

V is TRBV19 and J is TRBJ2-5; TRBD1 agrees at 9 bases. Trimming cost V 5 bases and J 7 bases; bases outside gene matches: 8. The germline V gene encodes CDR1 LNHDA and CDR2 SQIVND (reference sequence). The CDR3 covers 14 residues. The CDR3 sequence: CASSADRGGGTQYF. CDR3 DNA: TGTGCCAGTAGTGCGGACAGGGGCGGAGGGACCCAGTACTTC.

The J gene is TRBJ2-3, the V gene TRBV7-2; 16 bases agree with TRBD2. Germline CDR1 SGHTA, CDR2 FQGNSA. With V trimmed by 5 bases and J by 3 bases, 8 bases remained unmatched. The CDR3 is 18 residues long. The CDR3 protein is CASSPGLAGGRGTDTQYF. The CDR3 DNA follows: TGTGCCAGCAGCCCGGGACTAGCGGGAGGGCGGGGTACAGATACGCAGTATTTT.

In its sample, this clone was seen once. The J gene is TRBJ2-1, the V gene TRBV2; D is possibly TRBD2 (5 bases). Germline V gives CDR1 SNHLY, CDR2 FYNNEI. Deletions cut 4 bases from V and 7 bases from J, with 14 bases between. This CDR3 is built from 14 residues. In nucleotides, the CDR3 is TGTGCCAGCAGTGCCACGGCTAGAGGGAATGAGCAGTTCTTC. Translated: CASSATARGNEQFF.

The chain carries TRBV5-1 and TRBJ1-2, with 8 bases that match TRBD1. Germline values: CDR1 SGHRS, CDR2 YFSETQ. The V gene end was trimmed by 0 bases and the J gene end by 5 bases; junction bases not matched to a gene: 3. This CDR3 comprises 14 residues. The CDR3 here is CASSLAGTGYGYTF. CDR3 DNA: TGCGCCAGCAGCTTGGCCGGGACAGGATATGGCTACACCTTC.

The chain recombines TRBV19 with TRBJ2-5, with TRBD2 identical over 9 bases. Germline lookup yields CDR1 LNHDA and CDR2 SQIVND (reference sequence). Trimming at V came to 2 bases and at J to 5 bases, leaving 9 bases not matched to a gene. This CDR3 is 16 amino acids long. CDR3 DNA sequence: TGTGCCAGTAGTATAAGTAGCGGGAGTTACTTGGAGACCCAGTACTTC. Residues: CASSISSGSYLETQYF. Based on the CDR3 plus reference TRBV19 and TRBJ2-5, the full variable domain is DGGITQSPKYLFRKEGQNVTLSCEQNLNHDAMYWYRQDPGQGLRLIYYSQIVNDFQKGDIAEGYSVSREKKESFPLTVTSAQKNPTAFYLCASSISSGSYLETQYFGPGTRLLVL.

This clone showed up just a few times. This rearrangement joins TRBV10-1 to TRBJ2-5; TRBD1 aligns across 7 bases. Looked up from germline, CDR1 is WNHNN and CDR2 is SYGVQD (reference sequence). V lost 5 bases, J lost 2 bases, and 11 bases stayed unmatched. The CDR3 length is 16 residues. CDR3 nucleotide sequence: TGCGCCAGCAGTCAGGGACAGAAGAATATTCAAGAGACCCAGTACTTC. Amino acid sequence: CASSQGQKNIQETQYF.